This T cell receptor (beta chain) derives from a study of CD4+ T cells in melanoma. The CDR3 length is 14 residues. Germline V gives CDR1 SGHRS, CDR2 YFSETQ. The junction had 8 bases not matched to a gene; V was cut back by 5 bases and J by 5 bases. Repertoires were generated with immunoSEQ multiplex PCR, while TCRdb's copy carries only in-frame clones and drops some. The data contain more than 8,000 clones, around 62% of them singletons. Study-level points and caveats: Diverse differentiation states were reported for melanoma neoantigen-specific CD4+ T cells.

Details on this clone: The target antigen is unknown.

Sequencing used cells from a culture (not recorded whether cultured in vitro). The chain combines TRBV5-1 with TRBJ2-5; 8 bases map to TRBD1. This TCR was recovered from a human donor with melanoma. CDR3 DNA: TGCGCCAGCAGGTCGCAGGGGGCCCGGGAGACCCAGTACTTC. Its protein product is CASRSQGARETQYF.